A single sample is the source of the 12 T cell receptor beta chains below, sequenced in a study of cytomegalovirus exposure and HLA in healthy donors. 60 Vbeta and 13 Jbeta primers were used in PCR. Using immunoSEQ multiplex PCR, the repertoire was profiled, and TCRdb retains in-frame clones only, with some absent. Among 150,000 to 200,000 clones listed, around 80% were seen once. Sequencing input: PBMCs. The origin of the receptors is a human donor in good health.

The table lists this clone with a few counts. The V and J genes are TRBV6-1 and TRBJ1-1; no clear D. The CDR3 spans 13 residues. Germline CDR1 MNHNS, CDR2 SASEGT. The CDR3 DNA follows: TGTGGAGACCGCGGGAACCCGAACACTGAAGCTTTCTTT. This sequence encodes CGDRGNPNTEAFF.

The chain uses TRBV6-4 and TRBJ1-2; 7 positions agree with TRBD1. CDR3 length: 14 residues. The V segment lost 6 bases and the J segment 8 bases; nucleotides outside the gene matches: 12. Germline CDR1 is MRHNA and CDR2 is SNTAGT. The CDR3 nucleotides read TGTGCCAGCAGCCCAACAGGGGTAGTCGGCGGCTACACCTTC. This translates into CASSPTGVVGGYTF.

J is TRBJ2-2 and V is TRBV15, with a tentative D call TRBD2 (5 bases). Trimming took off 3 bases at V and 6 bases at J, with 11 bases between the two ends. Germline CDR1 LNHNV, CDR2 YYDKDF (reference sequence). CDR3 length: 14 residues. The chain's CDR3 is CATSRDFVSGELFF. CDR3 DNA sequence: TGTGCCACCAGCAGGGACTTCGTATCCGGGGAGCTGTTTTTT.

V is TRBV7-6 and J is TRBJ2-1; 11 nucleotides line up with TRBD2. The CDR3 runs 14 residues. V lost 5 bases to trimming and J lost 8 bases; unmatched junction nucleotides: 5. The germline V gene has CDR1 SGHVS and CDR2 FNYEAQ. The CDR3 is CASSVSGGAYEQFF. The CDR3, as DNA: TGTGCCAGCAGCGTTAGCGGGGGGGCGTATGAGCAGTTCTTC. The full variable domain, its missing parts supplied by reference TRBV7-6 and TRBJ2-1, is GAGVSQSPRYKVTKRGQDVALRCDPISGHVSLYWYRQALGQGPEFLTYFNYEAQQDKSGLPNDRFSAERPEGSISTLTIQRTEQRDSAMYRCASSVSGGAYEQFFGPGTRLTVL.

CDR3 amino acids: CASSPKVAEQYF. For the CDR3, the DNA is TGTGCCAGCAGCCCGAAAGTGGCCGAGCAGTACTTC. This chain joins TRBV13 and TRBJ2-7; no clear D. V was shortened by 5 bases and J by 6 bases, with 11 bases between the two germline ends. This CDR3 contains 12 residues. Germline V gene sequence: CDR1 PRHDT, CDR2 FYEKMQ (reference sequence).

The chain recombines TRBV2 with TRBJ1-6, with TRBD1 matching 8 bases. The CDR3 runs to 14 residues. CDR1 is SNHLY and CDR2 is FYNNEI in the germline V gene. V shed 11 bases, J shed 9 bases, and the junction held 12 bases outside the gene matches. DNA of the CDR3: TGTGCCCGGCGACAGGGGCCAGGGGGTTCACCCCTCCACTTT. Protein product: CARRQGPGGSPLHF.

J is TRBJ2-1 and V is TRBV11-3, with a weak D call TRBD2 (5 bases). The CDR3 spans 12 residues. Trimming left V 5 bases short and J 8 bases short, with 10 bases between. Germline CDR1 SGHNT, CDR2 YENEEA. CDR3 nucleotides: TGTGCCAGCAGCCTCCTAGCTCATGAGCAGTTCTTC. Its protein is CASSLLAHEQFF.

This sequence joins TRBV5-4 and TRBJ1-6; no clear D. V dropped 2 bases and J dropped 3 bases, with 12 bases sitting between them. The CDR3 contains 16 residues. Germline CDR1 and CDR2: SGHNT and YYREEE (reference sequence). CDR3 protein: CASSFRGTLYNSPLHF. The DNA for the CDR3 is TGTGCCAGCAGCTTTCGAGGTACCCTCTATAATTCACCCCTCCACTTT.

CDR3 protein: CASSVGAGATGNEQFF. CDR3 bases: TGTGCCAGCAGCGTAGGGGCGGGGGCGACTGGCAATGAGCAGTTCTTC. The rearrangement links TRBV9 to TRBJ2-1; a possible D gene is TRBD2 (7 bases). From germline, CDR1 is SGDLS and CDR2 YYNGEE. The CDR3 is made up of 16 amino acids. Between the trimmed V and J ends, which lost 0 bases and 6 bases, there was a span of 16 bases.

The count of this clone is one. This chain connects TRBV11-3 to TRBJ2-3; D possibly corresponds to TRBD2 (6 bases). Germline V gene data show CDR1 as SGHNT and CDR2 as YENEEA. With 8 bases removed from V and 2 bases from J, the gap between germline ends came to 17 bases. The CDR3 spans 15 residues. CDR3 sequence reads: CASRAGRSLTDTQYF. DNA for the CDR3: TGTGCCAGCCGCGCGGGGCGGTCCCTCACAGATACGCAGTATTTT. Using reference TRBV11-3 and TRBJ2-3 for the parts outside the CDR3, the full variable domain is EAGVVQSPRYKIIEKKQPVAFWCNPISGHNTLYWYLQNLGQGPELLIRYENEEAVDDSQLPKDRFSAERLKGVDSTLKIQPAELGDSAVYLCASRAGRSLTDTQYFGPGTRLTVL.

In its sample, this clone was seen many times. V is TRBV6-4 and J is TRBJ2-2; 10 nucleotides agree with TRBD2. The CDR3 is 15 amino acids. The V and J ends lost 3 bases and 4 bases, in that order; junction bases with no gene match: 2. Germline V lookup: CDR1 MRHNA, CDR2 SNTAGT. CDR3 in amino acids: CASSELAGTTGELFF. The CDR3, as DNA: TGTGCCAGCAGTGAACTAGCGGGGACCACCGGGGAGCTGTTTTTT.

The rearrangement links TRBV4-1 to TRBJ2-7, with D perhaps matching TRBD1 (5 bases). Trimming removed 2 bases at V and 4 bases at J, with 21 bases between. Germline CDR1 MGHRA, CDR2 YSYEKL. The CDR3 contains 17 residues. In DNA, the CDR3 is TGCGCCAGCAGCCAAAGACAGACCGACACGGAGCAATACGAGCAGTACTTC. It specifies CASSQRQTDTEQYEQYF.